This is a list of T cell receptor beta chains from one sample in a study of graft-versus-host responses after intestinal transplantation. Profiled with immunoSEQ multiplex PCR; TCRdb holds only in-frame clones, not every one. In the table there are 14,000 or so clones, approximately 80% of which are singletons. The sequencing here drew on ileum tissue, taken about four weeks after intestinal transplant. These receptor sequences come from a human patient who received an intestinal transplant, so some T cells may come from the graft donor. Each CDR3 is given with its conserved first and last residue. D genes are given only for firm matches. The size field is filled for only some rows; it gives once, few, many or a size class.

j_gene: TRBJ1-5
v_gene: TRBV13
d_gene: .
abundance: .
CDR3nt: TGTGCCAGCAGCTTAGGGCGGAACAATCAGCCCCAGCATTTT
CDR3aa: CASSLGRNNQPQHF

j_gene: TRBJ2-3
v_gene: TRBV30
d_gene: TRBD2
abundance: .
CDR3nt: TGTGCCTGGTCACGGACTAGCTGGAAAGATACGCAGTATTTT
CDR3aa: CAWSRTSWKDTQYF

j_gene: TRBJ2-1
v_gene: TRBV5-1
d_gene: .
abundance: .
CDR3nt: TGCGCCAGCAGCGCGAATCCTAGCTCCTACAATGAGCAGTTCTTC
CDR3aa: CASSANPSSYNEQFF

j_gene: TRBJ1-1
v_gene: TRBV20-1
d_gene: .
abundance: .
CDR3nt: TGCAGTGCTAGGGGAGGGAGTGAAGCTTTCTTT
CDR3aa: CSARGGSEAFF

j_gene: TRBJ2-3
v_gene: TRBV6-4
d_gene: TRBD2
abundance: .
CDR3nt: TGTGCCAGCAGTGACTCTAGCGGGGGGGCAGATACGCAGTATTTT
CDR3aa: CASSDSSGGADTQYF

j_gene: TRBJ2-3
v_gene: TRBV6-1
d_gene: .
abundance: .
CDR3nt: TGTGCCAGCAGTTATCCCGGGGGCACAGATACGCAGTATTTT
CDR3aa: CASSYPGGTDTQYF

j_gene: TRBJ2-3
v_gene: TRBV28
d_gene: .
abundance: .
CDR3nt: TGTGCCAGCAGTTTGGGAGCCAGCGGGAGCACAGATACGCAGTATTTT
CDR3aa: CASSLGASGSTDTQYF

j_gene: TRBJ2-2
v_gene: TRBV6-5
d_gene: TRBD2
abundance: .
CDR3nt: TGTGCCAGCAGACTGGGGGGGGACACCGGGGAGCTGTTTTTT
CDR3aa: CASRLGGDTGELFF

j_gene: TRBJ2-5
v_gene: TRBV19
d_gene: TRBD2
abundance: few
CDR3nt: TGTGCCAGTACCCCGGGGACTAGCGGTTATCAAGAGACCCAGTACTTC
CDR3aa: CASTPGTSGYQETQYF

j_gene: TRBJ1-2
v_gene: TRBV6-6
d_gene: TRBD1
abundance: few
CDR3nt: TGTGCCAGCAGTTACAACGCCCCCGGGACAGGGGATGGCTACACCTTC
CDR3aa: CASSYNAPGTGDGYTF